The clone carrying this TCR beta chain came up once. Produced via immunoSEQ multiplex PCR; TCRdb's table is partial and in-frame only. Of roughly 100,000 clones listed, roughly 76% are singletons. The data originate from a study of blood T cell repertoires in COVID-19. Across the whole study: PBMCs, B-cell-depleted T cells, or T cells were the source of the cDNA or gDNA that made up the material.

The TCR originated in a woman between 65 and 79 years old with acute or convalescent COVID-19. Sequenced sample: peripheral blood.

The CDR3 DNA reads TGTGCCAGCAGTTACGGACTAGCGGGAGGGCCTAGCACCGGGGAGCTGTTTTTT. It codes for CASSYGLAGGPSTGELFF. The chain uses TRBV2 and TRBJ2-2; 15 positions agree with TRBD2. Germline values: CDR1 SNHLY, CDR2 FYNNEI. The CDR3 has 18 amino acids. V gave up 5 bases and J gave up 4 bases; unmatched junction bases: 8.